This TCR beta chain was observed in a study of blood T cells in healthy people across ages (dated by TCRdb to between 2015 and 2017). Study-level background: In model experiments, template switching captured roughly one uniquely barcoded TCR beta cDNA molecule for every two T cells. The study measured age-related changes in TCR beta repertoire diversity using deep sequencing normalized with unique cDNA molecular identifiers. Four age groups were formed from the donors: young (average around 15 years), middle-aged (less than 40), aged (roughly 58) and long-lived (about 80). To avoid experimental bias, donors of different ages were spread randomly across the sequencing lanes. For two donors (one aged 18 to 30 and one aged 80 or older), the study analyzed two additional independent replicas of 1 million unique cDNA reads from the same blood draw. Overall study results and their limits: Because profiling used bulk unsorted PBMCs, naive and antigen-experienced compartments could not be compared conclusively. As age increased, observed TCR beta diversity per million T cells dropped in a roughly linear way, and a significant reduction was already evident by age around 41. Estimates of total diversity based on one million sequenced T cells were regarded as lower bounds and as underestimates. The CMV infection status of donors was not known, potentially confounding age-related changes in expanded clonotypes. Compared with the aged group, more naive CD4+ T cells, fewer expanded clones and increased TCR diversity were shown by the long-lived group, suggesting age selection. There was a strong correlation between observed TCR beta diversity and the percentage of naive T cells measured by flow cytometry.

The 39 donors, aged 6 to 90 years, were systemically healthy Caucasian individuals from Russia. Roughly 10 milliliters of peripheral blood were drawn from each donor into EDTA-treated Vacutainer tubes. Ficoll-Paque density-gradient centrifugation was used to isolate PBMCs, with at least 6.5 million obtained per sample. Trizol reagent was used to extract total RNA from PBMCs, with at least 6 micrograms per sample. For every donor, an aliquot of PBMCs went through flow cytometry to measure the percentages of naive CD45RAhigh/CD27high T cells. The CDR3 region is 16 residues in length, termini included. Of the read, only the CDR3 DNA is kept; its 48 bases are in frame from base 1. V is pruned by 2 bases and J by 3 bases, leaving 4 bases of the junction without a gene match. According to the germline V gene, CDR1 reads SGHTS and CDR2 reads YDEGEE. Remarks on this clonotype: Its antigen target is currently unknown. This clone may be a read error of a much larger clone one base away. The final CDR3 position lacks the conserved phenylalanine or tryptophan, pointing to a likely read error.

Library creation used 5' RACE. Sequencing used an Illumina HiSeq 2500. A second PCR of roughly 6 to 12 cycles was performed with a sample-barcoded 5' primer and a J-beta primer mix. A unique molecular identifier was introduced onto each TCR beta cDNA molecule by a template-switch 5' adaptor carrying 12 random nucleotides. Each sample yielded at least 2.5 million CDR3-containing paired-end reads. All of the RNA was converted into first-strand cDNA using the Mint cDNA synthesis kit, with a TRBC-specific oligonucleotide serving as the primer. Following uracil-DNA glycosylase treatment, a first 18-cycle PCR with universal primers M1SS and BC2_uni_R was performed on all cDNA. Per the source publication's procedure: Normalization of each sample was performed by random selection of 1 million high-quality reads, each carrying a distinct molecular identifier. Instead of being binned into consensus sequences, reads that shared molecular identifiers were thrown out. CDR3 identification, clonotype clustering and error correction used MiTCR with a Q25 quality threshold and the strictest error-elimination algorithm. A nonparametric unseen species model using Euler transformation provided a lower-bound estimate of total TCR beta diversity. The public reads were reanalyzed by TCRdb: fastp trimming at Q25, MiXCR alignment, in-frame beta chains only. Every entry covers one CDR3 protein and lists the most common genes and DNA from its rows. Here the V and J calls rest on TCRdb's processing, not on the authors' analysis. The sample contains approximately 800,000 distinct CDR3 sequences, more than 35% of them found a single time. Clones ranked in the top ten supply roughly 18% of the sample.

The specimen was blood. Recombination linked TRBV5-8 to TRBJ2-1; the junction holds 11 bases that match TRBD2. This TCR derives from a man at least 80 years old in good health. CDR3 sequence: CASSFPGLAVYNEQFC. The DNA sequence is TGTGCCAGCAGCTTTCCGGGACTAGCGGTCTACAATGAGCAGTTCTGC.